These T cell receptor beta chains were read from a single sample in a study of yellow fever vaccine responses in identical twins. A single record per CDR3 protein comes from TCRdb applying MiXCR to the RT-PCR reads. In the table there are about 23,000 distinct CDR3 sequences, roughly 73% of which are singletons. Source: T cells from blood (PBMCs), unsorted or a sorted subset (not recorded which), taken before or after yellow fever vaccination (not recorded which). The origin of the receptors is a woman between 18 and 30 years old who received the yellow fever vaccine. Both conserved end residues are part of each CDR3. Fields, in order: V gene, J gene, D gene, clone size, CDR3 protein, CDR3 DNA. D genes are given only for firm matches. Only part of the rows carry a size: once, few, many, or a class if the clone is expanded.

>TRBV6-5|TRBJ2-7|TRBD2|-
CASSSGTSGPYEQYF
TGTGCCAGCAGTTCCGGGACTAGCGGTCCCTACGAGCAGTACTTC
>TRBV12-3/TRBV12-4|TRBJ2-5|-|-
CASSWTFQETQYF
TGTGCCAGCAGCTGGACTTTCCAAGAGACCCAGTACTTC
>TRBV3-1|TRBJ2-1|TRBD2|-
CASSPGLAGYEQFF
TGTGCCAGCAGCCCCGGACTAGCCGGCTATGAGCAGTTCTTC
>TRBV20-1|TRBJ2-7|-|-
CSARWNRDYEQYF
TGCAGTGCGCGATGGAACAGGGACTACGAGCAGTACTTC
>TRBV6-1|TRBJ1-5|-|-
CASPARGRGTDTQHF
TGTGCCAGCCCGGCACGGGGGCGCGGTACAGATACGCAGCATTTT
>TRBV11-1|TRBJ2-1|-|-
CASSLVYPILDNEQFF
TGTGCCAGCAGCTTAGTCTACCCAATACTAGACAATGAGCAGTTCTTC
>TRBV3-1|TRBJ2-5|TRBD2|-
CASSQKIRTSREETQYF
TGTGCCAGCAGCCAAAAAATTCGGACTAGTCGCGAAGAGACCCAGTACTTC
>TRBV4-1|TRBJ2-7|-|once
CASSQVVLLDEQYF
TGCGCCAGCAGCCAAGTCGTTCTTCTTGACGAGCAGTACTTC
>TRBV29-1|TRBJ1-1|-|-
CSVEWGQGNTEAFF
TGCAGCGTTGAATGGGGCCAGGGGAACACTGAAGCTTTCTTT
>TRBV10-3|TRBJ1-6|TRBD1|-
CATNTGQGDSPLHF
TGTGCCACAAATACGGGACAGGGTGATTCACCCCTCCACTTT
>TRBV11-3|TRBJ2-3|-|-
CASSWSLADTQYF
TGTGCCAGCAGCTGGAGCCTGGCAGATACGCAGTATTTT
>TRBV27|TRBJ1-1|TRBD1|few
CASSIQGANTEAFF
TGTGCCAGCAGTATACAGGGGGCAAACACTGAAGCTTTCTTT
>TRBV12-3/TRBV12-4|TRBJ1-4|-|-
CASSFGSEKLFF
TGTGCCAGCAGTTTCGGCAGTGAAAAACTGTTTTTT
>TRBV5-1|TRBJ1-5|-|-
CASSLDGFNQPQHF
TGCGCCAGCAGCTTGGACGGATTCAATCAGCCCCAGCATTTT
>TRBV18|TRBJ2-7|-|-
CASSPDYEQYF
TGTGCCAGCTCACCCGACTACGAGCAGTACTTC
>TRBV5-1|TRBJ1-6|TRBD1|-
CASSLGQGVSPLHF
TGCGCCAGCAGCTTGGGACAGGGAGTTTCACCCCTCCACTTT
>TRBV10-3|TRBJ1-5|-|-
CAIKGARGNQPQHF
TGTGCCATCAAGGGAGCAAGGGGGAATCAGCCCCAGCATTTT
>TRBV29-1|TRBJ2-1|TRBD2|-
CSVGVSGRRLIYEQFF
TGCAGCGTTGGGGTTAGCGGGAGGAGGCTTATCTATGAGCAGTTCTTC
>TRBV4-3|TRBJ2-1|TRBD2|once
CASSLAPQRESNEQFF
TGCGCCAGCAGCCTCGCCCCACAGCGGGAGAGCAATGAGCAGTTCTTC
>TRBV29-1|TRBJ2-5|-|-
CSVEPVGSQYF
TGCAGCGTTGAACCTGTAGGGTCCCAGTACTTC
>TRBV19|TRBJ1-2|TRBD1|few
CASNTGEVGGYTF
TGTGCCAGTAACACAGGGGAGGTTGGTGGCTACACCTTC
>TRBV2|TRBJ2-7|-|-
CASSESGEEQYF
TGTGCCAGCAGTGAGTCAGGGGAAGAGCAGTACTTC